Below are 8 T cell receptor beta chains sequenced from a single sample in a study of T cells in Graves' hyperthyroidism and ophthalmopathy (dated by TCRdb to between 2019 and 2020). The method behind the library was multiplex PCR. Sequenced on an Illumina HiSeq 2000. The TCR beta CDR3 regions were amplified from the RNA transcripts. The TCR CDR3 was subjected to a first round of RT-PCR using the HTBI primer set and the Qiagen OneStep RT-PCR kit. The raw public reads went through TCRdb reprocessing: fastp at Q25, MiXCR clone calling, in-frame beta chains kept. Rows are unified per CDR3 protein, each entry keeping the most common DNA and genes. The sample table contains 300,000 to 450,000 distinct CDR3 sequences; only one count was recorded for around 14% of them. About 10% of the sample comes from the top ten. The sample comprised blood. These receptors were taken from an older woman with Graves' hyperthyroidism.

There are many counts of this clonotype. The genes are TRBV20-1 and TRBJ1-1, with D maybe TRBD1 (5 bases). Germline loops: CDR1 DFQATT, CDR2 SNEGSKA (reference sequence). The CDR3 contains 15 residues. CDR3 loop: CSLYRAGGESTEAFF. The CDR3 nucleotides are TGCAGCCTATACCGAGCGGGGGGGGAGAGCACTGAAGCTTTCTTT.

This clonotype was counted ten times or more. This chain links TRBV12-3 or TRBV12-4 with TRBJ2-5, with TRBD2 matching over 11 bases. The CDR3 covers 15 residues. V shed 5 bases, J shed 4 bases, and the junction held 6 bases outside the gene matches. The CDR3 DNA reads as TGTGCCAGCAGTACCACTAGCGGGAGTATAGAGACCCAGTACTTC. This sequence encodes CASSTTSGSIETQYF.

This clonotype was counted at least ten times. The V gene is TRBV6-1, the J gene TRBJ1-1; 7 bases match TRBD1. The germline CDR1 and CDR2 sequences are MNHNS and SASEGT. J gave up 9 bases and V 10 bases, and 14 bases lay outside the gene matches. This CDR3 comprises 13 residues. This CDR3 is CATRRTGAAQAFF. CDR3 DNA: TGTGCCACCAGGCGAACAGGGGCTGCCCAAGCTTTCTTT.

This clonotype has only a few counts. This chain connects TRBV20-1 to TRBJ2-2; 7 bases are shared with TRBD2. V lost 1 base and J lost 7; bases outside the gene matches: 3. CDR1 is DFQATT and CDR2 is SNEGSKA in the germline V gene (reference sequence). This CDR3 is 13 amino acids long. DNA for the CDR3: TGCAGTGCTAGAGGCGGGACTATCGGGGAGCTGTTTTTT. This gives the protein CSARGGTIGELFF.

This clonotype was counted only a few times. The chain recombines TRBV10-3 with TRBJ2-7, with D perhaps matching TRBD1 (6 bases). The CDR3 runs 15 residues. CDR1 and CDR2 from the germline V gene are ENHRY and SYGVKD. V was trimmed by 4 bases and J by 1 base, leaving 14 bases between them. The CDR3: CAISGQQGVSYEQYF. The DNA of the CDR3 is TGTGCCATCAGTGGCCAACAGGGAGTTTCCTACGAGCAGTACTTC.

The V gene is TRBV19, the J gene TRBJ2-1, with 9 bases fitting TRBD1. The CDR3 is made up of 12 amino acids. CDR1 and CDR2 (germline): LNHDA, SQIVND (reference sequence). V lost 6 bases, J lost 9 bases, and 3 bases stayed unmatched. The CDR3 bases are TGTGCCAGTAGACAGGGGGCAGGTGAGCAGTTCTTC. Translating gives CASRQGAGEQFF. Drawing the rest from reference TRBV19 and TRBJ2-1, the complete variable domain is DGGITQSPKYLFRKEGQNVTLSCEQNLNHDAMYWYRQDPGQGLRLIYYSQIVNDFQKGDIAEGYSVSREKKESFPLTVTSAQKNPTAFYLCASRQGAGEQFFGPGTRLTVL.

This clonotype was recorded many times. The chain recombines TRBV2 with TRBJ2-7; D is perhaps TRBD1 or TRBD2 (5 bases each). CDR1 and CDR2 (germline): SNHLY, FYNNEI. This CDR3 has 13 residues. The V end lost 3 bases, the J end lost 7 bases, and 13 bases lay between the germline ends. CDR3 amino acids: CASSDRGVGEQYF. In nucleotides, the CDR3 is TGTGCCAGCAGTGATAGAGGGGTCGGGGAGCAGTACTTC.

This clonotype has just a few counts. The rearrangement links TRBV20-1 to TRBJ2-3, with 8 positions matching TRBD1. After removal of 4 bases from V and 2 bases from J, the junction contained 5 bases not matched to a gene. The length of the CDR3 is 14 residues. Germline V lookup: CDR1 DFQATT, CDR2 SNEGSKA (reference sequence). For the CDR3, the DNA is TGCAGTGCTACCGGGACAGGTAACACAGATACGCAGTATTTT. Translated: CSATGTGNTDTQYF.